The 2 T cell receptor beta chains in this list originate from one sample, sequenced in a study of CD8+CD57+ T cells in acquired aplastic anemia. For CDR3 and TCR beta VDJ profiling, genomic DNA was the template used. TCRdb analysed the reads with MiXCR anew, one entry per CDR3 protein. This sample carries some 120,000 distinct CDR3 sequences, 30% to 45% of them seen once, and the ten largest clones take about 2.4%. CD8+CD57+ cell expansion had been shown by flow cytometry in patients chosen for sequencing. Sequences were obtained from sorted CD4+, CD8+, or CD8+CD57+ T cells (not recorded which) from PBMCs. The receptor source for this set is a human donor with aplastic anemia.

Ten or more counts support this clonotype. CDR3 sequence: CASSQDWAGRGTQYF. CDR3 coding DNA: TGTGCCAGCAGCCAAGATTGGGCAGGGCGGGGGACCCAGTACTTC. The rearrangement links TRBV3-1 to TRBJ2-5, with D possibly being TRBD2 (6 bases). V lost 0 bases, J lost 7 bases, and 15 bases lay in between. Per germline, CDR1 LGHDT and CDR2 YNNKEL (reference sequence). The CDR3 has 15 amino acids.

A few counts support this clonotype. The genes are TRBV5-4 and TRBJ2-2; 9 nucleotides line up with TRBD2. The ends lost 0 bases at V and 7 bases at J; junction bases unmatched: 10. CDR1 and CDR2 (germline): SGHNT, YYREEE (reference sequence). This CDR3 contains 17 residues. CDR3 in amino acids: CASSLGGGVRFGGELFF. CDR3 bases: TGTGCCAGCAGCTTGGGCGGGGGGGTCCGATTTGGCGGGGAGCTGTTTTTT.